The T cell receptor beta chain described here comes from a study of shared clonotypes between healthy human individuals. CDR1 is SGHRS, CDR2 YFSETQ, per germline. The CDR3 is 19 residues long. With 0 bases removed from V and 0 bases from J, the gap between germline ends came to 19 bases. The quantity of DNA used in unsorted PBMC replicate PCRs was approximately 300 ng, corresponding to about 30,000 T cell genomes. Libraries were prepared by immunoSEQ multiplex PCR; TCRdb keeps only in-frame clonotypes and omits some of them. The sample has about 490,000 clones; over 65% are singletons. This chain links TRBV5-1 with TRBJ2-4; weak D call: TRBD2 (5 bases). The sample taken for sequencing was PBMCs. The TCR was taken from a woman between 40 and 50 years old in good health. Some clones in this sample may be carry-over from other donors' samples. The CDR3 DNA follows: TGCGCCAGCAGCTTGGCAGTGACTAACATCCCTGGAGCCAAAAACATTCAGTACTTC. Amino acids: CASSLAVTNIPGAKNIQYF.